The clone carrying this T cell receptor (beta chain) is a singleton in its sample. What it recognizes is unknown. The data are from a study of Ad26.COV2.S vaccination and SARS-CoV-2 variants. Regarding the study as a whole: Substantial breadth was reported for post-vaccination spike-specific CD8+ and CD4+ T cells. TCR breadth and depth estimates may have understated total T cell responses.

Germline loops: CDR1 LNHDA, CDR2 SQIVND (reference sequence). The CDR3 has 13 residues. V lost 5 bases and J 2 bases, leaving 10 bases between the germline ends. The sample's treatment: 19 received Ad26.COV2.S at low or high dose, single or two shots; several received placebo; per-sample allocation not given. The samples date from day 63 after the first vaccine or placebo injection. Cohort 1b enrolled adults aged 18-55 years in Boston. Its platform was an Ad26 vector, and its expressed antigen was Wuhan-strain SARS-CoV-2 spike. Using immunoSEQ multiplex PCR, the repertoire was profiled, and TCRdb retains in-frame clones only, with some absent. The table records roughly 350,000 clones, around 89% of them present only once.

The clonotype was recovered from a person between 18 and 60 years old who received the Ad26.COV2.S COVID-19 vaccine or a placebo. V usage is TRBV19 and J usage is TRBJ2-7; D might be TRBD1 (5 bases). Sequenced here: peripheral blood, sampled in a trial of Ad26.COV2.S vaccine versus placebo. As DNA, the CDR3 is TGTGCCAGTAGTGAACAGGCAGCCTACGAGCAGTACTTC. Translating it yields CASSEQAAYEQYF.